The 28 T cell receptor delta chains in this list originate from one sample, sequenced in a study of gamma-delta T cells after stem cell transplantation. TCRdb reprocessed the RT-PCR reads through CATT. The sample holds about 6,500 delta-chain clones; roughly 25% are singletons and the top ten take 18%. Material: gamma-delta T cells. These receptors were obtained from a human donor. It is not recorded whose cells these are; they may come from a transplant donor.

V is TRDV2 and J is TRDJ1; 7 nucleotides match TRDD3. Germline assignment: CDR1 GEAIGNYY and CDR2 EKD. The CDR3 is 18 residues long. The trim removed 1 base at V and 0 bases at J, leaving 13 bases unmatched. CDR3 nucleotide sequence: TGTGCCTGTGACACGGTGGGGATAAACATGCCGTACACCGATAAACTCATCTTT. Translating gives CACDTVGINMPYTDKLIF.

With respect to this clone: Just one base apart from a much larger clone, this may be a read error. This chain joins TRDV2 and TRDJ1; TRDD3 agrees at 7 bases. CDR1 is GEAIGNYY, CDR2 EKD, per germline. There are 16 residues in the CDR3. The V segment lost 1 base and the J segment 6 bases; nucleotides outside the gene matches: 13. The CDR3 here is CACDTLVIGDINKLIF. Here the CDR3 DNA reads TGTGCCTGTGACACGTTGGTGATAGGGGATATAAATAAACTCATCTTT.

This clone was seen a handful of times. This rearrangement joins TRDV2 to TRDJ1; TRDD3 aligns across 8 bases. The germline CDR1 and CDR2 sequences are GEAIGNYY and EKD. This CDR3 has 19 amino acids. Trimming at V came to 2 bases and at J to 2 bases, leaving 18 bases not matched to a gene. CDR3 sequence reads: CACDSLTGDSSRVTDKLIF. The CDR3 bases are TGTGCCTGTGACAGCCTTACGGGGGATAGTTCGAGGGTGACCGATAAACTCATCTTT.

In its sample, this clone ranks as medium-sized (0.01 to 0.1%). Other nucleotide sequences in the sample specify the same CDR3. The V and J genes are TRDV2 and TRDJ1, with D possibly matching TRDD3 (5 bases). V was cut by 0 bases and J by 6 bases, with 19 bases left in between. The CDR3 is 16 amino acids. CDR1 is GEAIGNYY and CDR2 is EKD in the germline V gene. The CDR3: CACDTVGTRDHNKLIF. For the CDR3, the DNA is TGTGCCTGTGACACCGTGGGGACCCGGGATCACAATAAACTCATCTTT.

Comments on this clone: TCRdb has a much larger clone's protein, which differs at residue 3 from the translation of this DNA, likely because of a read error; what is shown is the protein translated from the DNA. CDR3 residues: CAYDTVGIHTAQLFF. The CDR3 nucleotides are TGTGCCTATGACACCGTCGGGATACACACAGCACAACTCTTCTTT. V usage is TRDV2 and J usage is TRDJ2, with 7 nucleotides matching TRDD3. In germline, CDR1 is GEAIGNYY, CDR2 EKD. The CDR3 spans 15 residues.

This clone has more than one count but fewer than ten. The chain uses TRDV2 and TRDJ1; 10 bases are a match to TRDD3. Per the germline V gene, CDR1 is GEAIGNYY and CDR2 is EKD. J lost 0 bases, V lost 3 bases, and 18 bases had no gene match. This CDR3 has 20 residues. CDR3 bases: TGTGCCTGTGACCCCTTACTGGGGGATCCTACGAAGCCAGACACCGATAAACTCATCTTT. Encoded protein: CACDPLLGDPTKPDTDKLIF.

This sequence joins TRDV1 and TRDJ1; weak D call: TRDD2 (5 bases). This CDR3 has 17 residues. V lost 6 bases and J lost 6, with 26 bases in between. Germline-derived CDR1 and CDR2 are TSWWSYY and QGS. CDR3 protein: CALGEGPSLRETYKLIF. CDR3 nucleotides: TGTGCTCTTGGCGAGGGGCCTTCTCTCCGAGAAACTTATAAACTCATCTTT.

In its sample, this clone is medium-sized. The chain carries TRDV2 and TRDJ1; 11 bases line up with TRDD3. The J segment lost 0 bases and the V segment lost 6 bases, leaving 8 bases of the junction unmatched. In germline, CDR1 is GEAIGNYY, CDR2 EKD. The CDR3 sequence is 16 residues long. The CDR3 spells CACYPVGDTYTDKLIF. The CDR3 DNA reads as TGTGCCTGTTACCCAGTGGGGGATACGTACACCGATAAACTCATCTTT.

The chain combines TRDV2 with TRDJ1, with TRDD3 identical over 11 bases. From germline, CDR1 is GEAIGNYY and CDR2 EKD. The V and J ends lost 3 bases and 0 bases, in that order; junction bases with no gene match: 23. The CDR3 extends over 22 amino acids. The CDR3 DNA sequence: TGTGCCTGTGACCCCGTAGTACTGGGGGATAAGAACCGCCGAAAGTACACCGATAAACTCATCTTT. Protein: CACDPVVLGDKNRRKYTDKLIF.

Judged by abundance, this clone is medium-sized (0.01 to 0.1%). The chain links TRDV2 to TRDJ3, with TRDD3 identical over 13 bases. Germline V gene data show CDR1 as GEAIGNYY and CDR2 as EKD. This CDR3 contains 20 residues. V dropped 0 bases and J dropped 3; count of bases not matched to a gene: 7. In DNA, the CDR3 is TGTGCCTGTGACACCCTTACTGGGGGATACGGGAACTGGGACACCCGACAGATGTTTTTC. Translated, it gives CACDTLTGGYGNWDTRQMFF.

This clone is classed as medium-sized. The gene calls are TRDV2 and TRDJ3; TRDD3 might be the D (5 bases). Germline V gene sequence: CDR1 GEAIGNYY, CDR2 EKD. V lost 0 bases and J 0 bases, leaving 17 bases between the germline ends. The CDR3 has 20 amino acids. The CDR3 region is CACDTGYTGGGSWDTRQMFF. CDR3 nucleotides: TGTGCCTGTGACACCGGTTATACTGGAGGAGGCTCCTGGGACACCCGACAGATGTTTTTC.

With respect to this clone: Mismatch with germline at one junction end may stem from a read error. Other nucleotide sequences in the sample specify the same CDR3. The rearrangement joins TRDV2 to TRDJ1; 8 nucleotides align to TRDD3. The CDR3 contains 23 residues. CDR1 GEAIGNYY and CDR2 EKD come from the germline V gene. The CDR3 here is CACDTLPPGAGGTPNLYTDKLIF. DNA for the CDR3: TGTGCCTGTGACACCCTTCCCCCTGGGGCTGGGGGAACACCAAATTTGTACACTGATAAACTCATCTTT.

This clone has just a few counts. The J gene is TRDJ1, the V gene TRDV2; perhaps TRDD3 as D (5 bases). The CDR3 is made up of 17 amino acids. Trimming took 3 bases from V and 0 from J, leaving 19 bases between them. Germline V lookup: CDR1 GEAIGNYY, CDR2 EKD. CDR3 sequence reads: CACDSPWGHLYTDKLIF. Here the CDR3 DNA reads TGTGCCTGTGACTCCCCTTGGGGACATTTGTACACCGATAAACTCATCTTT.

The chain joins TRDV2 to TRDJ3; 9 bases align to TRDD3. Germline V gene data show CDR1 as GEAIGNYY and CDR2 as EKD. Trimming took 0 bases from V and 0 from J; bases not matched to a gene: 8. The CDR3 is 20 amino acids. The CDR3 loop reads CACDTLGLGESSWDTRQMFF. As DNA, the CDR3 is TGTGCCTGTGACACCTTGGGACTGGGGGAGAGCTCCTGGGACACCCGACAGATGTTTTTC.

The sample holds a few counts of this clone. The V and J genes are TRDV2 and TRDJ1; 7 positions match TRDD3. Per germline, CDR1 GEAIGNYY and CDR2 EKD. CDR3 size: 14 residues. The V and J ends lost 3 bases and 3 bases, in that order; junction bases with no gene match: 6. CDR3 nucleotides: TGTGCCTGTGACGGACTGGGGATGGCCGATAAACTCATCTTT. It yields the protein CACDGLGMADKLIF.

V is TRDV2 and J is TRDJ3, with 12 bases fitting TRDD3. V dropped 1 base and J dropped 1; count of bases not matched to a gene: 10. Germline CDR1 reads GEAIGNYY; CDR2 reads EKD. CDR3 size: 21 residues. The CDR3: CACDTPTGGYPPSWDTRQMFF. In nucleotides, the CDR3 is TGTGCCTGTGACACGCCAACTGGGGGATACCCCCCATCCTGGGACACCCGACAGATGTTTTTC.

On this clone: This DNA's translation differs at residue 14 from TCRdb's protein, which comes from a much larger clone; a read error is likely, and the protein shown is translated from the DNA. The DNA for the CDR3 is TGTGCCTGTGACACCTTACTGGGGGATACCAATAAACTCACCTTT. The encoded protein is CACDTLLGDTNKLTF. The V and J genes are TRDV2 and TRDJ1; the match to TRDD3 covers 12 bases. The CDR3 sequence is 15 residues long. Germline CDR1 is GEAIGNYY and CDR2 is EKD.

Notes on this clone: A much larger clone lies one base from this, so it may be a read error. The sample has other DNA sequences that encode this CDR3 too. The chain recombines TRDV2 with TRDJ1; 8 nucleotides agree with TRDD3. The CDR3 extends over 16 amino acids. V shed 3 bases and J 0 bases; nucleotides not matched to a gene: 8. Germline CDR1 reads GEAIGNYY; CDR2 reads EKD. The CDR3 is CACDPLWGIYTDKLIF. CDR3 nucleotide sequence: TGTGCCTGTGACCCTCTTTGGGGGATCTACACCGATAAACTCATCTTT.

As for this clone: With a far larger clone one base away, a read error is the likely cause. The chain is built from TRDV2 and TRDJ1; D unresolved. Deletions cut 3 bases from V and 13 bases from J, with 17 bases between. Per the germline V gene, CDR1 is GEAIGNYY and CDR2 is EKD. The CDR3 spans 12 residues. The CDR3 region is CACDLHVGRPIF. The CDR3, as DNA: TGTGCCTGTGACCTTCATGTTGGGAGGCCCATCTTT.

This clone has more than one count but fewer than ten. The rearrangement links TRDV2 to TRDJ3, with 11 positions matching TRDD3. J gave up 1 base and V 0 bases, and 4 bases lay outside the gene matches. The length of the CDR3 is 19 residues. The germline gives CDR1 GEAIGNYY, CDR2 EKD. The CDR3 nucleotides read TGTGCCTGTGACACCCTACTGGGGGATAAGTCCTGGGACACCCGACAGATGTTTTTC. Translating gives CACDTLLGDKSWDTRQMFF.

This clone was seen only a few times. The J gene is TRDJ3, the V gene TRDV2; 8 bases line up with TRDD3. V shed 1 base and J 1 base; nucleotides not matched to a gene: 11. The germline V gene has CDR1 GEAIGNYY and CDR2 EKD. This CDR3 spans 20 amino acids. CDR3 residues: CACDTLGIQTSSWDTRQMFF. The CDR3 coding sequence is TGTGCCTGTGACACGCTGGGGATACAAACATCTTCCTGGGACACCCGACAGATGTTTTTC.

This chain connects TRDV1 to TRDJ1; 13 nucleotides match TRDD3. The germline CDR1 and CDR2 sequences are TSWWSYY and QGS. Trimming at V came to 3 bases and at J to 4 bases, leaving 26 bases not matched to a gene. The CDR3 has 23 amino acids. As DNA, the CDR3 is TGTGCTCTTGGGGACCCCCAGATTCCTACCCTCCTACTGGGGGATACGGGGAGCGATAAACTCATCTTT. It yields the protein CALGDPQIPTLLLGDTGSDKLIF.

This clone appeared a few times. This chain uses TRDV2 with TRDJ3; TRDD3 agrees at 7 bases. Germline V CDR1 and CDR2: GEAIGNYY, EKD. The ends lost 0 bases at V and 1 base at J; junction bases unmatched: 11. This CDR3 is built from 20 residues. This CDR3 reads CACDTVLGADNSWDTRQMFF. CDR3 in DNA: TGTGCCTGTGACACCGTTCTGGGGGCCGACAATTCCTGGGACACCCGACAGATGTTTTTC.

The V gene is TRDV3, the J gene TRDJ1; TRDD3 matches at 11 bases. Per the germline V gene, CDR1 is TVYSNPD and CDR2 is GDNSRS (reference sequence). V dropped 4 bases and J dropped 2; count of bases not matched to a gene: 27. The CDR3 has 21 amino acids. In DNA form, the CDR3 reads TGTGCCTCAGGGGAGTTACTGGGGGATAAGCTCCCGCTCGGATTTACCGATAAACTCATCTTT. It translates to CASGELLGDKLPLGFTDKLIF.

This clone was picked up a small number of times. CDR3 amino acids: CACDTLLGDGKLSWDTRQMFF. The CDR3 DNA follows: TGTGCCTGTGACACTTTACTGGGGGATGGGAAGCTCTCCTGGGACACCCGACAGATGTTTTTC. The V gene is TRDV2, the J gene TRDJ3, with 10 bases aligning to TRDD3. Germline V gene data show CDR1 as GEAIGNYY and CDR2 as EKD. J lost 0 bases, V lost 1 base, and 11 bases had no gene match. The CDR3 covers 21 residues.

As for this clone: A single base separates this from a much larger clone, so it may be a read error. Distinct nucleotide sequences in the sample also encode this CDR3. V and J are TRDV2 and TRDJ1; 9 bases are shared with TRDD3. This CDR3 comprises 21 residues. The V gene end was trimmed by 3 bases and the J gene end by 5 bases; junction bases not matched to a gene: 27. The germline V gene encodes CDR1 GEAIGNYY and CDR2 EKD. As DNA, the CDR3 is TGTGCCTGTGACCCAACTTCTCCCTCTTACGTACTAGGGGATACGCGAGATAAACTCATCTTT. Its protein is CACDPTSPSYVLGDTRDKLIF.

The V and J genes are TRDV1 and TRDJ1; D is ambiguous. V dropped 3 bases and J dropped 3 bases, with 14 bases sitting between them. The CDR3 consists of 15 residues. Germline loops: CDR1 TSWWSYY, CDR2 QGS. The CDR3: CALGDPDLASDKLIF. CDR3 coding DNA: TGTGCTCTTGGGGATCCCGACCTGGCTTCCGATAAACTCATCTTT.

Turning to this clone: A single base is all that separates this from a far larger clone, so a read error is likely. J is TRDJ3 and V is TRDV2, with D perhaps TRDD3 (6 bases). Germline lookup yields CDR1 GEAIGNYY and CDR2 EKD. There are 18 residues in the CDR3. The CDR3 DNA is TGTGCCTGTGACACCGTGGGAGAGAGCTCCTGGGGCACCCGACAGATGTTTTTC. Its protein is CACDTVGESSWGTRQMFF.